Listed below are T cell receptor beta chains from one sample, sequenced in a study of cytomegalovirus exposure and HLA in healthy donors. The protocol was immunoSEQ multiplex PCR, while the TCRdb copy is restricted to in-frame clones and leaves out a portion. The table lists 110,000 to 150,000 clones, around three quarters of them singletons. Material for sequencing was PBMCs. The receptors stem from a woman aged 55-75 years in good health and CMV-seropositive. The CDR3 runs from the conserved cysteine through the conserved F or W. D genes are given only for firm matches. Clone size appears in some rows only: once, few, many, or a class for an expanded clone.

j_call	v_call	clone_size	d_call	cdr3_aa	cdr3_nt
TRBJ1-3	TRBV5-1	-	-	CASSMDSGSGNTIYF	TGCGCCAGCAGCATGGACAGCGGCTCTGGAAACACCATATATTTT
TRBJ2-7	TRBV2	once	TRBD2	CASSPRAGGPYEQYF	TGTGCCAGCAGCCCACGAGCGGGAGGGCCCTACGAGCAGTACTTC
TRBJ2-6	TRBV6-1	-	-	CASSVQVSGANVLTF	TGTGCCAGCAGTGTACAGGTCTCCGGGGCCAACGTCCTGACTTTC
TRBJ1-5	TRBV7-9	-	-	CASSLEAGENQPQHF	TGTGCCAGCAGCTTAGAGGCAGGGGAAAATCAGCCCCAGCATTTT
TRBJ2-2	TRBV28	-	-	CASTLNTGELFF	TGTGCCAGCACGCTAAACACCGGGGAGCTGTTTTTT
TRBJ2-3	TRBV5-4	-	TRBD1	CASSPDTGTADTQYF	TGTGCCAGCAGCCCAGATACAGGGACAGCAGATACGCAGTATTTT
TRBJ2-1	TRBV6-5	-	TRBD1	CASSGGQGGYNEQFF	TGTGCCAGCAGTGGTGGACAGGGAGGCTACAATGAGCAGTTCTTC
TRBJ1-5	TRBV6-5	-	TRBD1	CASSYGQGRQPQHF	TGTGCCAGCAGTTACGGACAGGGAAGGCAGCCCCAGCATTTT
TRBJ2-7	TRBV28	-	TRBD2	CASSSYPQLDGRATYEQYF	TGTGCCAGCAGTTCTTACCCTCAACTAGACGGGAGGGCCACCTACGAGCAGTACTTC
TRBJ1-3	TRBV10-1	-	-	CASSVSRGNTIYF	TGCGCCAGCAGTGTTAGTCGTGGAAACACCATATATTTT
TRBJ1-3	TRBV9	-	TRBD1	CASSGLQGALGHTIYF	TGTGCCAGCAGCGGCCTACAGGGGGCCCTGGGCCACACCATATATTTT
TRBJ2-1	TRBV7-8	-	TRBD2	CASSLDQREIHIDEQFF	TGTGCCAGCAGCTTAGATCAGCGGGAGATTCATATTGATGAGCAGTTCTTC
TRBJ1-2	TRBV28	-	-	CATVTGNYGYTF	TGTGCCACCGTGACAGGCAACTATGGCTACACCTTC
TRBJ1-1	TRBV18	few	TRBD1	CASSSSTGGARTEAFF	TGTGCCAGCTCATCTTCGACAGGGGGCGCGAGGACTGAAGCTTTCTTT
TRBJ2-1	TRBV7-3	few	TRBD2	CASSSTSGGHNEQFF	TGTGCCAGCAGCTCGACTAGCGGGGGGCACAATGAGCAGTTCTTC